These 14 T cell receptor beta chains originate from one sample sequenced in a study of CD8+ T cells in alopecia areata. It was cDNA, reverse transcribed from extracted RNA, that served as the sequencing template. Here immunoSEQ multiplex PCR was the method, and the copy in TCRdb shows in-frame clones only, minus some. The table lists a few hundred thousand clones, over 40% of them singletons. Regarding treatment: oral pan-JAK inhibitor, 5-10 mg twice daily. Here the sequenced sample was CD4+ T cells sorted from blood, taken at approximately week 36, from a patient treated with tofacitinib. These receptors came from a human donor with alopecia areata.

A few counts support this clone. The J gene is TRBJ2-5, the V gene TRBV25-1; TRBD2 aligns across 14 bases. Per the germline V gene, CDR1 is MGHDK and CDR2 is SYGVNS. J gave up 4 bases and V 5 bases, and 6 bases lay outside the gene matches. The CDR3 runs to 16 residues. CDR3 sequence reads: CASSPGLAGEGETQYF. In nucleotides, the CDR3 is TGTGCCAGCAGTCCGGGACTAGCGGGAGAAGGAGAGACCCAGTACTTC.

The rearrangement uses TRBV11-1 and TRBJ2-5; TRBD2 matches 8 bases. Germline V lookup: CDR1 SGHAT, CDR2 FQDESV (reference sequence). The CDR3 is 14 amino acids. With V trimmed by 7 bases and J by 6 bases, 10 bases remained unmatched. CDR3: CASTPGGGAQTQYF. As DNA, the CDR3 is TGTGCCAGCACCCCCGGGGGGGGCGCGCAGACCCAGTACTTC.

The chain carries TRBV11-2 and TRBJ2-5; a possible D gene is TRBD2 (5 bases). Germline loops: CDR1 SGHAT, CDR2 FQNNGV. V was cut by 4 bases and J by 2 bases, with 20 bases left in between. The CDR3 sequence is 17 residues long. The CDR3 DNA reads TGTGCCAGCAGCTCCACGGTGAGGGCGGTGCGACAAGAGACCCAGTACTTC. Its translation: CASSSTVRAVRQETQYF.

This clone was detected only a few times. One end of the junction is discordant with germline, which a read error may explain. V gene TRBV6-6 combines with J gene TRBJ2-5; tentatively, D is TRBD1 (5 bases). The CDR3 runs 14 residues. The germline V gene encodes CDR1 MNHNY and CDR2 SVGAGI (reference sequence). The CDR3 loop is CASSHSRGGETQYF. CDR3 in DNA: TGTGCCAGCAGTCACTCAAGGGGCGGAGAGACCCAGTACTTC.

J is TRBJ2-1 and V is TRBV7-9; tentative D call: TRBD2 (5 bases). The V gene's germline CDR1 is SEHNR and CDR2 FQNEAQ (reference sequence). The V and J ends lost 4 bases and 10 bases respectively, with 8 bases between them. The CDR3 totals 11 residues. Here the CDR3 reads CASSSRLEQFF. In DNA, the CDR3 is TGTGCCAGCAGCTCCCGACTAGAGCAGTTCTTC.

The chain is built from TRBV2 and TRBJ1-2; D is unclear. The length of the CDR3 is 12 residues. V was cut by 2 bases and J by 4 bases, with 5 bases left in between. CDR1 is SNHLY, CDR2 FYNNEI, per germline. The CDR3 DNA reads TGTGCCAGCAGTGAAACGGTCTATGGCTACACCTTC. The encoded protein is CASSETVYGYTF.

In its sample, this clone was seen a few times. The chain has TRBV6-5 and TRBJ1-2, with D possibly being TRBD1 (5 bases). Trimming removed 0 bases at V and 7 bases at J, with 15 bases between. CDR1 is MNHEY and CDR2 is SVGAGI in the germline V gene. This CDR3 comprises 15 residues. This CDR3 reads CASSYSEARAGGYTF. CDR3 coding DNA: TGTGCCAGCAGTTACTCCGAGGCCAGGGCGGGTGGCTACACCTTC.

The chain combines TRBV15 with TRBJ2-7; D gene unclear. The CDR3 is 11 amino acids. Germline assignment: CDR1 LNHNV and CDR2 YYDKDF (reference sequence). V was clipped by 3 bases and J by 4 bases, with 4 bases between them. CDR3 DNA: TGTGCCACCAGCAGGTCTTACGAGCAGTACTTC. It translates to CATSRSYEQYF.

The CDR3 DNA reads as TGTGCCAGCTCACCTCAGGGCTCTGGCTACACCTTC. It translates to CASSPQGSGYTF. The chain employs TRBV18 and TRBJ1-2, with a weak D call TRBD1 (5 bases). Per germline, CDR1 KGHSH and CDR2 LQKENI. V lost 3 bases to trimming and J lost 7 bases, with 9 bases between them. The CDR3 loop spans 12 amino acids.

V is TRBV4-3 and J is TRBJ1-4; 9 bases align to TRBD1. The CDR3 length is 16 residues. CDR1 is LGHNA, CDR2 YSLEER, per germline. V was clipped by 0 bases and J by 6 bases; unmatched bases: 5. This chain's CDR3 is CASSQEGGQGDEKLFF. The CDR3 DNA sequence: TGCGCCAGCAGCCAAGAGGGGGGACAGGGAGATGAAAAACTGTTTTTT.

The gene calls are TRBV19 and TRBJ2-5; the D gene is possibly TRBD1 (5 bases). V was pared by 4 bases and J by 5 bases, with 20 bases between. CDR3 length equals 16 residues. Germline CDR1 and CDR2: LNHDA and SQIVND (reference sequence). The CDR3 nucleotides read TGTGCCAGTAGTACCTACCACTGGGGCCCTGGGGAGACCCAGTACTTC. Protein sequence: CASSTYHWGPGETQYF.

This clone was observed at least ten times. The CDR3 protein is CAISSGRASSEQYF. CDR3 nucleotides: TGTGCCATCAGTAGCGGGAGGGCCTCAAGCGAGCAGTACTTC. This sequence joins TRBV10-3 and TRBJ2-7, with TRBD2 matching over 10 bases. V lost 5 bases to trimming and J lost 6 bases; unmatched junction nucleotides: 7. CDR3 size: 14 residues. From germline, CDR1 is ENHRY and CDR2 SYGVKD.

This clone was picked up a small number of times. CDR3 amino acids: CASSVGGVQETQYF. The CDR3 coding sequence is TGTGCCAGCAGCGTAGGTGGGGTTCAGGAGACCCAGTACTTC. The chain couples TRBV9 to TRBJ2-5; the D is unclear. CDR1 and CDR2 from the germline V gene are SGDLS and YYNGEE. V was trimmed by 0 bases and J by 5 bases, leaving 11 bases between them. The CDR3 runs 14 residues.

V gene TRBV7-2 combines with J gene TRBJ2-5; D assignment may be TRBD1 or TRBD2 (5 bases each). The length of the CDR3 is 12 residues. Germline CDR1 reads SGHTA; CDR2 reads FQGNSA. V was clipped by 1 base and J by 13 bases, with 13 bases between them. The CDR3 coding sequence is TGTGCCAGCAGCTTAGGACTGAGAGGGGTGTACTTC. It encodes CASSLGLRGVYF.